This T cell receptor (beta chain) was captured in a study of OX40 agonist ivuxolimab in advanced cancers. Overall study: Six ivuxolimab dose levels, 0.01 to 10 mg/kg, were given intravenously every 2 weeks. The study reported partial responses in three patients: one hepatocellular carcinoma, two cutaneous melanoma.

Assay used: immunoSEQ multiplex PCR; TCRdb lists only in-frame clones, some missing. The profile shows about 98,000 clones, 90% to 95% of them singletons. This CDR3 region has 12 residues. CDR1 and CDR2 from the germline V gene are MNHEY and SVGAGI. V lost 2 bases to trimming and J lost 7 bases, with 3 bases between them. This specimen was CD4+ or CD8+ T cells sorted from blood, taken in a trial of the OX40 agonist ivuxolimab. The receptor's source is an adult with an advanced solid tumor such as melanoma, head and neck, liver or kidney cancer. The V gene is TRBV6-5, the J gene TRBJ1-6; no clear D gene. The CDR3 here is CASSYTNSPLHF. CDR3 DNA sequence: TGTGCCAGCAGTTACACGAATTCACCCCTCCACTTT.